A selection of T cell receptor beta chains follows, all from one sample in a study of blood T cells in healthy people across ages. Via MiXCR, TCRdb re-called the 5' RACE reads, giving one row per CDR3 protein. The sample has 550,000 to 650,000 distinct CDR3 sequences, about 30% seen once. Sample: blood. Every receptor here comes from an elderly woman in good health. Both conserved end residues are part of each CDR3. The D gene is left open where the match is weak. Clone sizes are given selectively: once, few, many, or a class where the clone is expanded.

V gene: TRBV10-1
D gene: -
clone size: many
J gene: TRBJ2-7
CDR3 DNA: TGCGCCAGCAGATTCAGGGTTTTGCTTCCCTACGAGCAGTACTTC
CDR3 protein: CASRFRVLLPYEQYF

V gene: TRBV5-1
D gene: TRBD1
clone size: many
J gene: TRBJ2-1
CDR3 DNA: TGCGCCAGCAGCGGAGAGGGACAGGGTTATGATGAGCAGTTCTTC
CDR3 protein: CASSGEGQGYDEQFF

V gene: TRBV2
D gene: TRBD1
clone size: -
J gene: TRBJ2-2
CDR3 DNA: TGTGCCAGCAGTGGGGAGAGGACAGGGGCGGCGAACACCGGGGAGCTGTTTTTT
CDR3 protein: CASSGERTGAANTGELFF

V gene: TRBV10-2
D gene: -
clone size: once
J gene: TRBJ1-6
CDR3 DNA: TGCGCCAGCAGTGAGTCTCGGCAGGGGATGTCTAATTCACCCCCCCACTTT
CDR3 protein: CASSESRQGMSNSPPHF

V gene: TRBV7-2
D gene: -
clone size: -
J gene: TRBJ1-5
CDR3 DNA: TGTGCCAGCCGGACAGACCTCAATCAGCCCCAGCATTTT
CDR3 protein: CASRTDLNQPQHF

V gene: TRBV30
D gene: -
clone size: few
J gene: TRBJ1-6
CDR3 DNA: TGTGCCTGGAGTGCAGGGGAGAATTCACCCCCCCACTTT
CDR3 protein: CAWSAGENSPPHF

V gene: TRBV6-2/TRBV6-3
D gene: TRBD1
clone size: many
J gene: TRBJ2-7
CDR3 DNA: TGTGCCAGCAGTGCCGGGACAGGGGTCTACGAGCAGTACTTC
CDR3 protein: CASSAGTGVYEQYF

V gene: TRBV20-1
D gene: -
clone size: many
J gene: TRBJ2-7
CDR3 DNA: TGCAGTGCTAGCCCGGACTCCTACGAGCAGTACTTC
CDR3 protein: CSASPDSYEQYF

V gene: TRBV2
D gene: -
clone size: many
J gene: TRBJ1-2
CDR3 DNA: TGTGCCAGCAACGGAGAGGGAAGGAGGTCGGGCTACACCTTC
CDR3 protein: CASNGEGRRSGYTF

V gene: TRBV30
D gene: TRBD2
clone size: -
J gene: TRBJ2-5
CDR3 DNA: TGTGCCTGGACAGCGGGGGGGCTCGAGACCCAGTACTTC
CDR3 protein: CAWTAGGLETQYF

V gene: TRBV7-2
D gene: -
clone size: many
J gene: TRBJ1-6
CDR3 DNA: TGTGCCAGCAGCTTAGTGCAGACCTCCTATAATTCACCCCTCCACTTT
CDR3 protein: CASSLVQTSYNSPLHF

V gene: TRBV20-1
D gene: -
clone size: -
J gene: TRBJ2-6
CDR3 DNA: TGCAGTGCTCGAGGGGCCTCTGGGGCCAACGTCCTGACTTTC
CDR3 protein: CSARGASGANVLTF

V gene: TRBV3-1
D gene: -
clone size: many
J gene: TRBJ2-3
CDR3 DNA: TGTGCCAGCAGCCAAGGTCGGGAGACATACACAGATACGCAGTATTTT
CDR3 protein: CASSQGRETYTDTQYF

V gene: TRBV6-6
D gene: -
clone size: -
J gene: TRBJ1-2
CDR3 DNA: TGTGCCAGCAGTTACTCTTTGGGGGGTTACACCTTC
CDR3 protein: CASSYSLGGYTF

V gene: TRBV28
D gene: -
clone size: many
J gene: TRBJ1-2
CDR3 DNA: TGTGCCAGCAGTTCCCCGGCGGGAGCTAACTATGGCTACACCTTC
CDR3 protein: CASSSPAGANYGYTF

V gene: TRBV28
D gene: -
clone size: many
J gene: TRBJ2-7
CDR3 DNA: TGTGCCAGCAGTTTGGGGTCGGTCCGACGGGGCTACGAGCAGTACTTC
CDR3 protein: CASSLGSVRRGYEQYF

V gene: TRBV5-1
D gene: -
clone size: many
J gene: TRBJ1-5
CDR3 DNA: TGCGCCAGCAGCGTCGGCCCAGATAGCAATCAGCCCCAGCATTTT
CDR3 protein: CASSVGPDSNQPQHF

V gene: TRBV18
D gene: TRBD1
clone size: many
J gene: TRBJ2-7
CDR3 DNA: TGTGCCAGCTCACCACCTTCTGCCGGGACAGGGGCCCGCGAGCAGTACTTC
CDR3 protein: CASSPPSAGTGAREQYF

V gene: TRBV7-9
D gene: TRBD1
clone size: many
J gene: TRBJ1-4
CDR3 DNA: TGTGCCAGCAGCCTGGGACAGGGTAATGAAAAACTGTTTTTT
CDR3 protein: CASSLGQGNEKLFF

V gene: TRBV15
D gene: -
clone size: many
J gene: TRBJ2-3
CDR3 DNA: TGTGCCACCAAACGGGGACGATTAGATACGCAGTATTTT
CDR3 protein: CATKRGRLDTQYF

V gene: TRBV7-8
D gene: TRBD2
clone size: -
J gene: TRBJ2-1
CDR3 DNA: TGTGCCAGCAGCTCGAAAGAGACTAGCTCTGGGAGTGGCAATGAGCAGTTCTTC
CDR3 protein: CASSSKETSSGSGNEQFF

V gene: TRBV5-1
D gene: -
clone size: once
J gene: TRBJ1-1
CDR3 DNA: TGCGCCAGCAGCTCCGAGGGGGAGTCGGGTGAAGCTTTCTTT
CDR3 protein: CASSSEGESGEAFF

V gene: TRBV29-1
D gene: TRBD1
clone size: many
J gene: TRBJ1-5
CDR3 DNA: TGCAGCGTTGCCGGAGGACAGGGGGCTAGGTACCCCCAGCATTTT
CDR3 protein: CSVAGGQGARYPQHF

V gene: TRBV7-8
D gene: -
clone size: few
J gene: TRBJ1-1
CDR3 DNA: TGTGCCAGCAGCTTATCGCCGGGTCCCTCGGGTACTGAAGCTTTCTTT
CDR3 protein: CASSLSPGPSGTEAFF

V gene: TRBV30
D gene: -
clone size: few
J gene: TRBJ1-2
CDR3 DNA: TGTGCCTGGAGTGCGTCGCCCGGAGGCTACACCTTC
CDR3 protein: CAWSASPGGYTF

V gene: TRBV6-2/TRBV6-3
D gene: -
clone size: many
J gene: TRBJ2-3
CDR3 DNA: TGTGCCAGCAGTACCAGGGAAGGCACAGATACGCAGTATTTT
CDR3 protein: CASSTREGTDTQYF

V gene: TRBV28
D gene: -
clone size: -
J gene: TRBJ2-5
CDR3 DNA: TGTGCCAGCAGTTTAGGAACCGGGACCCAAGAGACCCAGTACTTC
CDR3 protein: CASSLGTGTQETQYF

V gene: TRBV12-3/TRBV12-4
D gene: TRBD2
clone size: many
J gene: TRBJ2-4
CDR3 DNA: TGTGCCAGCAGTTGGCTAGCGGGGACCAAAAACATTCAGTACTTC
CDR3 protein: CASSWLAGTKNIQYF

V gene: TRBV11-2
D gene: TRBD1
clone size: -
J gene: TRBJ1-5
CDR3 DNA: TGTGCCAGCAGCTTAGGAACGGGTGGGGGACAGCTTAGCAATCAGCTCCAGCATTTT
CDR3 protein: CASSLGTGGGQLSNQLQHF

V gene: TRBV6-5
D gene: -
clone size: -
J gene: TRBJ2-1
CDR3 DNA: TGTGCCAGTCACAGGTCGAAGCTCTACAATGAGCAGTTCTTC
CDR3 protein: CASHRSKLYNEQFF

V gene: TRBV4-1
D gene: TRBD2
clone size: many
J gene: TRBJ2-3
CDR3 DNA: TGCGCCAGCAGCCAAGAAGTAGCGGGGGGCCCCGGTACGCAGTATTTT
CDR3 protein: CASSQEVAGGPGTQYF

V gene: TRBV20-1
D gene: TRBD2
clone size: -
J gene: TRBJ2-1
CDR3 DNA: TGCAGTGCTAGGACTAGCGGGAGTCCTGAGCAGTTCTTC
CDR3 protein: CSARTSGSPEQFF

V gene: TRBV3-1
D gene: -
clone size: many
J gene: TRBJ2-7
CDR3 DNA: TGTGCCAGCAGCCCCCAAGACAGGCGCCTAAGCTCCTACGAGCAGTACTTC
CDR3 protein: CASSPQDRRLSSYEQYF

V gene: TRBV2
D gene: -
clone size: few
J gene: TRBJ1-4
CDR3 DNA: TGTGCCAGCAGACCGGGACGGTCAAATGAAAAACTGTTTTTT
CDR3 protein: CASRPGRSNEKLFF

V gene: TRBV5-4
D gene: TRBD1
clone size: -
J gene: TRBJ2-3
CDR3 DNA: TGTGCCAGCAGCGCGCCGGGACAGGGGATAGATACGCAGTATTTT
CDR3 protein: CASSAPGQGIDTQYF

V gene: TRBV7-2
D gene: -
clone size: -
J gene: TRBJ2-5
CDR3 DNA: TGTGCCAGCACAAAAGTGGCGCGGGAGACCCAGTACTTC
CDR3 protein: CASTKVARETQYF

V gene: TRBV9
D gene: -
clone size: -
J gene: TRBJ1-5
CDR3 DNA: TGTGCCAGCAGCGTAGGACAGAATAGCAATCAGCCCCAGCATTTT
CDR3 protein: CASSVGQNSNQPQHF

V gene: TRBV29-1
D gene: -
clone size: once
J gene: TRBJ1-1
CDR3 DNA: TGCAGCGTTGCGCCTAGGTCCACAGGGACCACTGAAGCTTTCTTT
CDR3 protein: CSVAPRSTGTTEAFF

V gene: TRBV7-2
D gene: -
clone size: many
J gene: TRBJ2-1
CDR3 DNA: TGTGCCAGCAGTTACTACAGAGGGGTTCACAATGAGCAGTTCTTC
CDR3 protein: CASSYYRGVHNEQFF

V gene: TRBV9
D gene: -
clone size: many
J gene: TRBJ2-1
CDR3 DNA: TGTGCCAGCAGCGTATCCCTATCTTCCTACAATGAGCAGTTCTTC
CDR3 protein: CASSVSLSSYNEQFF

V gene: TRBV27
D gene: -
clone size: few
J gene: TRBJ1-1
CDR3 DNA: TGTGCCAGCAGTTTATTGCGAGGGCTTGGGAACACTGAAGCTTTCTTT
CDR3 protein: CASSLLRGLGNTEAFF

V gene: TRBV5-1
D gene: -
clone size: few
J gene: TRBJ2-1
CDR3 DNA: TGCGCCAGCAGCAGAAGCGGGACAGAATACAATGAGCAGTTCTTC
CDR3 protein: CASSRSGTEYNEQFF

V gene: TRBV24-1
D gene: -
clone size: many
J gene: TRBJ2-5
CDR3 DNA: TGTGCCACCAGTGATGCCGGGACGCAAGAGACCCAGTACTTC
CDR3 protein: CATSDAGTQETQYF

V gene: TRBV6-2/TRBV6-3
D gene: -
clone size: few
J gene: TRBJ1-4
CDR3 DNA: TGTGCCAGCAGTTATTCGGGATCCGAAAAACTGTTTTTT
CDR3 protein: CASSYSGSEKLFF

V gene: TRBV29-1
D gene: -
clone size: many
J gene: TRBJ1-5
CDR3 DNA: TGCAGCGTTGAACCCGGGGCCGAGCGAATTCTTCATAGCAATCAGCCCCAGCATTTT
CDR3 protein: CSVEPGAERILHSNQPQHF

V gene: TRBV6-1
D gene: -
clone size: -
J gene: TRBJ1-5
CDR3 DNA: TGTGCCAGCAGTGAAGCGGTGACAGTGACCCAGCATTTT
CDR3 protein: CASSEAVTVTQHF

V gene: TRBV5-1
D gene: -
clone size: few
J gene: TRBJ1-1
CDR3 DNA: TGCGCCAGCAAAATTGAGGGCAGGGGAGAGACTGAAGCTTTCTTT
CDR3 protein: CASKIEGRGETEAFF

V gene: TRBV20-1
D gene: TRBD2
clone size: -
J gene: TRBJ2-1
CDR3 DNA: TGCAGTGCAGATCCGGGAGGGAACTACGTGTTCTTC
CDR3 protein: CSADPGGNYVFF

V gene: TRBV11-2
D gene: TRBD1
clone size: -
J gene: TRBJ1-4
CDR3 DNA: TGTGCCAGCAGCTTTGGACAGGGGAATTTAGGAAAACTGTTTTTT
CDR3 protein: CASSFGQGNLGKLFF

V gene: TRBV3-1
D gene: TRBD1
clone size: -
J gene: TRBJ1-2
CDR3 DNA: TGTGCCAGCAGCCCGGGGACAGGGGGCGGCTATGACTACACCTTC
CDR3 protein: CASSPGTGGGYDYTF

V gene: TRBV9
D gene: TRBD2
clone size: many
J gene: TRBJ2-3
CDR3 DNA: TGTGCCAGCACCACGAGCGGGGGCGGGGAGACAGATACGCAGTATTTT
CDR3 protein: CASTTSGGGETDTQYF

V gene: TRBV7-3
D gene: TRBD1
clone size: many
J gene: TRBJ1-4
CDR3 DNA: TGTGCCAGCAGCTTGAGACAGGGGGAAAAACTGTTTTTT
CDR3 protein: CASSLRQGEKLFF

V gene: TRBV6-2/TRBV6-3
D gene: -
clone size: many
J gene: TRBJ2-3
CDR3 DNA: TGTGCCAGCAGTTACAAGGCGCCGGGACCCTTAGTGCATACGCAGTATTTT
CDR3 protein: CASSYKAPGPLVHTQYF

V gene: TRBV25-1
D gene: -
clone size: many
J gene: TRBJ1-1
CDR3 DNA: TGTGCCAGCAGTGAATCCCTCTACACTGAAGCTTTCTTT
CDR3 protein: CASSESLYTEAFF

V gene: TRBV7-9
D gene: -
clone size: -
J gene: TRBJ2-1
CDR3 DNA: TGTGCCAGAAGCTCTAGCGAAGGGGGATACAATGAGCAGTTCTTC
CDR3 protein: CARSSSEGGYNEQFF

V gene: TRBV6-1
D gene: -
clone size: -
J gene: TRBJ1-1
CDR3 DNA: TGTGCCAGCATACGGGCCCCTCCGCAGAACACTGAAGCTTTCTTT
CDR3 protein: CASIRAPPQNTEAFF

V gene: TRBV29-1
D gene: -
clone size: -
J gene: TRBJ2-4
CDR3 DNA: TGCAGCGTTGAGGGAAATCCCAAAAACATTCAGTACTTC
CDR3 protein: CSVEGNPKNIQYF

V gene: TRBV20-1
D gene: -
clone size: many
J gene: TRBJ2-4
CDR3 DNA: TGCAGTGCTTTAGCCAAAAACATTCAGTACTTC
CDR3 protein: CSALAKNIQYF

V gene: TRBV27
D gene: TRBD1
clone size: -
J gene: TRBJ2-7
CDR3 DNA: TGCGCCAGCAGTTTATCATTCAACAGGGGGTCTCCCTACGAGCAGTACTTC
CDR3 protein: CASSLSFNRGSPYEQYF